This T cell receptor (beta chain) came from a study of cytomegalovirus exposure and HLA in healthy donors. Background on the study: Genetic ancestry analysis placed around 76% of the 400 or so donors that were genotyped in the Caucasian-associated cluster.

Researchers ran the PCR with 60 Vbeta and 13 Jbeta primers. Original methodology: A follow-up analysis tallied approximately 85 million unique TCR beta chains, some 11 million shared. The method was immunoSEQ multiplex PCR; TCRdb's version includes in-frame clones alone and lacks a portion of them. V, J and clone size are taken as reported in that table, and D and trimming were inferred from the DNA itself. The table shows 90,000 to 140,000 clones, with roughly 80% occurring only once. CDR3 size: 14 residues. The V gene's germline CDR1 is SNHLY and CDR2 FYNNEI. V lost 9 bases and J lost 7; bases outside the gene matches: 10. When sampled, the donors appeared nominally healthy, though they likely had unrecorded immune exposures.

The sample was PBMCs. The sequence derives from a woman aged 40-49 years in good health and CMV-seropositive. The V and J genes are TRBV2 and TRBJ2-1; TRBD1 agrees at 9 bases. The CDR3 DNA follows: TGTGCCAGAGCCGGGACAGGGAGAGTGAATGAGCAGTTCTTC. Its translation: CARAGTGRVNEQFF.